What follows are 14 T cell receptor beta chains derived from one specimen sequenced in a study of CD8 T cells in Susac syndrome. RNA in amounts of roughly 0.5 to 1 ug was reverse transcribed with random hexamers. One entry per CDR3 protein, called by TCRdb with MiXCR from the immunoSEQ multiplex PCR reads. Among some 48,000 distinct CDR3 sequences listed, more than 85% were seen once. The sequenced material came from CD8+ T cells from PBMCs. These receptor sequences come from a human donor in good health.

This rearrangement joins TRBV12-3 or TRBV12-4 to TRBJ2-1; 10 bases line up with TRBD2. This CDR3 spans 14 amino acids. The V and J ends lost 3 bases and 5 bases, in that order; junction bases with no gene match: 1. In DNA form, the CDR3 reads TGTGCCAGCAGTTTCGGGACTAGCGACAATGAGCAGTTCTTC. This sequence encodes CASSFGTSDNEQFF.

The chain combines TRBV6-2 or TRBV6-3 with TRBJ1-1, with D tentatively TRBD1 (5 bases). V was trimmed by 2 bases and J by 2 bases, leaving 6 bases between them. The CDR3 has 13 amino acids. CDR1 is MNHEY, CDR2 SVGEGT, per germline. The CDR3 here is CASSYRDNTEAFF. CDR3 bases: TGTGCCAGCAGTTACCGGGACAACACTGAAGCTTTCTTT.

The V call is TRBV27, the J call TRBJ2-7; D unclear. Trimming removed 5 bases at V and 6 bases at J, with 8 bases between. This CDR3 region has 11 residues. Germline V CDR1 and CDR2: MNHEY, SMNVEV (reference sequence). The CDR3 nucleotides read TGTGCCAGCAGTCTTCTGGGCGAGCAGTACTTC. Translation gives CASSLLGEQYF.

CDR3 nucleotide sequence: TGTGCCAGCAGCCCCGCGCTGGAATACAATGAGCAGTTCTTC. This translates into CASSPALEYNEQFF. The V and J genes are TRBV14 and TRBJ2-1; D remains ambiguous. Germline CDR1 is SGHDN and CDR2 is FVKESK. The CDR3 totals 14 residues. The V end lost 4 bases, the J end lost 4 bases, and 11 bases lay between the germline ends.

The rearrangement links TRBV29-1 to TRBJ2-2, with D unclear. Germline V gene sequence: CDR1 SQVTM, CDR2 ANQGSEA. The CDR3 sequence is 13 residues long. The ends were cut back, 4 bases at V and 5 bases at J, with 11 bases in the middle. The DNA for the CDR3 is TGCAGCGTTGTCAGTGGAACGACCGGGGAGCTGTTTTTT. Its protein is CSVVSGTTGELFF.

The chain has TRBV7-2 and TRBJ2-7, with 10 bases fitting TRBD2. The V gene end was trimmed by 1 base and the J gene end by 2 bases; junction bases not matched to a gene: 5. The CDR3 covers 16 residues. The germline V gene has CDR1 SGHTA and CDR2 FQGNSA. The CDR3 is CASSLGGLAVTYEQYF. DNA for the CDR3: TGTGCCAGCAGCTTAGGAGGACTAGCGGTAACCTACGAGCAGTACTTC.

In nucleotides, the CDR3 is TGTGCCAGCAGTCCCCAGACAGGGAGCTCCTACAATGAGCAGTTCTTC. It translates to CASSPQTGSSYNEQFF. V and J are TRBV6-1 and TRBJ2-1, with TRBD1 identical over 7 bases. V gave up 5 bases and J gave up 0 bases; unmatched junction bases: 7. In germline, CDR1 is MNHNS, CDR2 SASEGT. The CDR3 is 16 residues long.

The chain recombines TRBV6-5 with TRBJ2-1; 10 bases fit TRBD1. The CDR3 runs to 15 residues. Germline CDR1 reads MNHEY; CDR2 reads SVGAGI. V was clipped by 4 bases and J by 8 bases; unmatched bases: 8. CDR3 DNA sequence: TGTGCCAGCAGTTCCCGGGACAGGGGCGGCGATGAGCAGTTCTTC. As protein: CASSSRDRGGDEQFF.

The chain uses TRBV18 and TRBJ2-5, with D perhaps TRBD1 (6 bases). CDR1 is KGHSH and CDR2 is LQKENI in the germline V gene. The length of the CDR3 is 17 residues. The V end was cut by 0 bases, the J end by 4 bases, with 18 bases between. CDR3 in amino acids: CASSPPDRLARGETQYF. Written as DNA, the CDR3 is TGTGCCAGCTCACCACCGGATCGGTTGGCCAGGGGAGAGACCCAGTACTTC. Drawing the rest from reference TRBV18 and TRBJ2-5, the complete variable domain is NAGVMQNPRHLVRRRGQEARLRCSPMKGHSHVYWYRQLPEEGLKFMVYLQKENIIDESGMPKERFSAEFPKEGPSILRIQQVVRGDSAAYFCASSPPDRLARGETQYFGPGTRLLVL.

The chain combines TRBV12-3 or TRBV12-4 with TRBJ2-7; D may be TRBD1 or TRBD2 (6 bases each). Trimming removed 6 bases from V and 0 bases from J, with 18 bases in between. The CDR3 has 16 residues. CDR3 amino acids: CASSVIGGPYSYEQYF. CDR3 nucleotides: TGTGCCAGCAGCGTTATAGGGGGGCCTTACTCCTACGAGCAGTACTTC.

The J gene is TRBJ2-3, the V gene TRBV18, with D unresolved. From germline, CDR1 is KGHSH and CDR2 LQKENI. This CDR3 is built from 14 residues. The germline V and J ends were trimmed by 8 bases and 0 bases, with 12 bases remaining between them. CDR3 region: CASTLTGSTDTQYF. The CDR3 DNA is TGTGCCAGCACGTTGACCGGTAGCACAGATACGCAGTATTTT.

The chain joins TRBV19 to TRBJ1-1, with D unresolved. V was trimmed by 10 bases and J by 6 bases, leaving 12 bases between them. From germline, CDR1 is LNHDA and CDR2 SQIVND (reference sequence). The CDR3 is 11 residues long. Written as DNA, the CDR3 is TGTGCCACCTCGAGGCTGGCTGAAGCTTTCTTT. Its protein is CATSRLAEAFF.

The chain has TRBV20-1 and TRBJ2-1; 15 bases fit TRBD2. V was clipped by 4 bases and J by 9 bases; unmatched bases: 7. The CDR3 is 15 residues long. Germline V CDR1 and CDR2: DFQATT, SNEGSKA (reference sequence). This CDR3 is CSANPGLAGGGEQFF. CDR3 DNA: TGCAGTGCTAACCCGGGACTAGCGGGAGGTGGTGAGCAGTTCTTC.

The chain is built from TRBV7-2 and TRBJ2-7; no clear D gene. V was shortened by 5 bases and J by 1 base, with 15 bases between the two germline ends. CDR1 and CDR2 from the germline V gene are SGHTA and FQGNSA. CDR3 length: 15 amino acids. CDR3 in DNA: TGTGCCAGCAGCCCCTTTCCCCGTTCGTCCTACGAGCAGTACTTC. This gives the protein CASSPFPRSSYEQYF.